A single sample is the source of the 3 T cell receptor beta chains below, sequenced in a study of shared clonotypes between healthy human individuals. Libraries were prepared by immunoSEQ multiplex PCR; TCRdb keeps only in-frame clonotypes and omits some of them. The sample records 2 million to 3 million clones, 90% to 95% being singletons. Material for sequencing was naive CD4+ T cells from PBMCs. As for subset: CD45RA+ positively selected. These TCRs come from a man aged 18 to 35 in good health. Some clones in this sample may be carry-over from other donors' samples.

Regarding this clone: Other DNA sequences from this sample encode an identical CDR3 as well. The V and J genes are TRBV7-9 and TRBJ2-7; TRBD2 is a possible D gene (6 bases). With 3 bases removed from V and 0 bases from J, the gap between germline ends came to 6 bases. Looked up from germline, CDR1 is SEHNR and CDR2 is FQNEAQ (reference sequence). The CDR3 loop spans 13 amino acids. The CDR3 DNA follows: TGTGCCAGCAGCTTTAGCGGCTCCTACGAGCAGTACTTC. Its translation is CASSFSGSYEQYF.

In DNA, the CDR3 is TGTGCCAGCAGTCCGGCGGGGCCTTCCGATGGCCAGCAGTACTTC. It yields the protein CASSPAGPSDGQQYF. The V gene is TRBV28, the J gene TRBJ2-7; tentative D call: TRBD2 (6 bases). The length of the CDR3 is 15 residues. Per the germline V gene, CDR1 is MDHEN and CDR2 is SYDVKM. Deletions cut 5 bases from V and 8 bases from J, with 22 bases between.

In its sample, this clone was seen once. This sample includes further DNA sequences coding for the same CDR3. The chain combines TRBV5-1 with TRBJ2-2; D uncertain. Trimming took off 0 bases at V and 7 bases at J, with 7 bases between the two ends. The CDR3 contains 13 residues. Germline loops: CDR1 SGHRS, CDR2 YFSETQ. The chain's CDR3 is CASSLGPLGELFF. In DNA form, the CDR3 reads TGCGCCAGCAGCTTGGGACCTCTCGGGGAGCTGTTTTTT. Together with reference TRBV5-1 and TRBJ2-2, the CDR3 gives the full variable domain: KAGVTQTPRYLIKTRGQQVTLSCSPISGHRSVSWYQQTPGQGLQFLFEYFSETQRNKGNFPGRFSGRQFSNSRSEMNVSTLELGDSALYLCASSLGPLGELFFGEGSRLTVL.